Each of the 9 T cell receptor beta chains below was sequenced from the same sample in a study of cytomegalovirus exposure and HLA in healthy donors (dated by TCRdb to 2016 to 2017). Libraries were constructed by the immunoSEQ multiplex PCR assay. For the multiplex PCR, a mixture combining 60 forward primers for TCR Vbeta segments and 13 reverse primers for TCR Jbeta segments was used. TCRdb provides this immuneACCESS table in a form limited to in-frame rearrangements. Some clones are lacking; in checked studies, under half of them reflect an unresolved V gene, and why the rest are absent is not known. The sample table contains some 190,000 clones; only one count was recorded for less than 85% of them. Approximately 4.8% of the sample is held by the ten biggest clonotypes. Sequenced input: PBMCs. The receptors derive from a man aged 25-45 years in good health and CMV-seropositive.

The V and J genes are TRBV7-3 and TRBJ2-1; 8 bases are a match to TRBD2. The V gene's germline CDR1 is SGHTA and CDR2 FQGTGA. Losses at the gene ends were 5 bases for V and 7 bases for J; bases not matched to a gene: 13. The length of the CDR3 is 16 residues. In DNA, the CDR3 is TGTGCCAGCAGCCCCCCCCCAGCGGGAGTGGGAAATGAGCAGTTCTTC. Translation gives CASSPPPAGVGNEQFF. Variable domain in full (rest from reference TRBV7-3 and TRBJ2-1): GAGVSQTPSNKVTEKGKYVELRCDPISGHTALYWYRQSLGQGPEFLIYFQGTGAADDSGLPNDRFFAVRPEGSVSTLKIQRTERGDSAVYLCASSPPPAGVGNEQFFGPGTRLTVL.

The chain recombines TRBV9 with TRBJ2-3; D is possibly TRBD1 (6 bases). This CDR3 is 13 amino acids long. Trimming took off 4 bases at V and 2 bases at J, with 8 bases between the two ends. Germline CDR1 is SGDLS and CDR2 is YYNGEE. The CDR3 region is CASSPGVTDTQYF. For the CDR3, the DNA is TGTGCCAGCAGCCCAGGGGTCACAGATACGCAGTATTTT.

This chain uses TRBV6-5 with TRBJ2-1, with D perhaps TRBD1 (5 bases). Germline loops: CDR1 MNHEY, CDR2 SVGAGI. V lost 2 bases and J lost 8, with 19 bases in between. The CDR3 loop spans 16 amino acids. The CDR3 loop is CASSYRAGSGSDEQFF. The CDR3, as DNA: TGTGCCAGCAGTTACCGGGCAGGGTCCGGTTCCGATGAGCAGTTCTTC.

The chain uses TRBV11-3 and TRBJ1-1; 7 bases map to TRBD1. The CDR3 contains 13 residues. Germline loops: CDR1 SGHNT, CDR2 YENEEA. V trimming: 1 base; J trimming: 7 bases; junction bases outside the gene matches: 3. The CDR3 loop is CASSLGNRGEAFF. DNA of the CDR3: TGTGCCAGCAGCTTAGGGAACAGGGGTGAAGCTTTCTTT. Full variable domain (remainder filled in from reference TRBV11-3 and TRBJ1-1): EAGVVQSPRYKIIEKKQPVAFWCNPISGHNTLYWYLQNLGQGPELLIRYENEEAVDDSQLPKDRFSAERLKGVDSTLKIQPAELGDSAVYLCASSLGNRGEAFFGQGTRLTVV.

V gene TRBV30 combines with J gene TRBJ1-3; D gene unclear. With 6 bases removed from V and 4 bases from J, the gap between germline ends came to 7 bases. Germline-derived CDR1 and CDR2 are GTSNPN and SVGIG (reference sequence). CDR3 length equals 11 residues. The CDR3 DNA reads TGTGCCTGCCATGTCGGAAACACCATATATTTT. This sequence encodes CACHVGNTIYF.

J is TRBJ2-1 and V is TRBV15, with 11 bases aligning to TRBD2. The germline CDR1 and CDR2 sequences are LNHNV and YYDKDF (reference sequence). V trimming: 0 bases; J trimming: 6 bases; junction bases outside the gene matches: 10. There are 18 residues in the CDR3. The CDR3 region has the DNA TGTGCCACCAGCAGAGATATTCCGGGACTAGCGGACGTCAATGAGCAGTTCTTC. It translates to CATSRDIPGLADVNEQFF.

This chain links TRBV12-5 with TRBJ2-7; TRBD1 matches 7 bases. The J segment lost 6 bases and the V segment lost 7 bases, leaving 12 bases of the junction unmatched. The CDR3 contains 14 residues. Germline loops: CDR1 LGHNT, CDR2 FRNRAP. The CDR3 coding sequence is TGTGCTAGTGCCTTAGGGGAAGGGACAGTCGAGCAGTACTTC. It yields the protein CASALGEGTVEQYF.

CDR3 sequence reads: CASRSTELSGNTIYF. In nucleotides, the CDR3 is TGCGCCAGCAGGTCGACAGAGCTCTCTGGAAACACCATATATTTT. V is TRBV23-1 and J is TRBJ1-3, with D maybe TRBD1 (5 bases). TRBV23-1 belongs to the ORF category, with a function that is uncertain. The CDR3 totals 15 residues. V lost 6 bases to trimming and J lost 0 bases, with 12 bases between them.

This clone was seen more than once but under ten times. V usage is TRBV7-9 and J usage is TRBJ2-7; the match to TRBD1 covers 8 bases. CDR1 and CDR2 (germline): SEHNR, FQNEAQ (reference sequence). The ends lost 5 bases at V and 3 bases at J; junction bases unmatched: 6. This CDR3 contains 14 residues. The CDR3 DNA is TGTGCCAGCAGCATCCGACAGGGGCACTACGAGCAGTACTTC. Amino acids: CASSIRQGHYEQYF.